Listed here are 28 T cell receptor beta chains from one sample, sequenced in a study of T cell responses to AZD1222 COVID-19 vaccine. Repertoires were generated with immunoSEQ multiplex PCR, while TCRdb's copy carries only in-frame clones and drops some. Of about 200,000 clones listed, 91% are singletons. Sequencing used peripheral blood, obtained 28 days after the second AZD1222 dose. Source of these receptors: an adult who received the AZD1222 COVID-19 vaccine.

The chain couples TRBV2 to TRBJ2-2, with 9 positions matching TRBD2. CDR3 length: 15 amino acids. Trimming removed 4 bases from V and 5 bases from J; junction bases left unmatched: 5. The germline gives CDR1 SNHLY, CDR2 FYNNEI. This CDR3 reads CASSAGGRVTGELFF. Here the CDR3 DNA reads TGTGCCAGCAGTGCCGGCGGGAGGGTGACCGGGGAGCTGTTTTTT.

The chain has TRBV2 and TRBJ1-6, with 9 bases that match TRBD1. Trimming at V came to 6 bases and at J to 7 bases, leaving 4 bases not matched to a gene. CDR3 length: 14 residues. CDR1 is SNHLY, CDR2 FYNNEI, per germline. The CDR3 DNA is TGTGCCAGCAGGACAGGGGGAAACAATTCACCCCTCCACTTT. This encodes CASRTGGNNSPLHF.

V is TRBV24-1 and J is TRBJ2-1; TRBD2 aligns across 13 bases. V shed 3 bases and J 3 bases; nucleotides not matched to a gene: 7. CDR3 size: 18 residues. Germline V gene data show CDR1 as KGHDR and CDR2 as SFDVKD. The CDR3 loop is CATSDMGTSGTDYNEQFF. The DNA of the CDR3 is TGTGCCACCAGTGATATGGGGACTAGCGGGACGGACTACAATGAGCAGTTCTTC.

The CDR3 protein is CASRSDRGPGNTIYF. For the CDR3, the DNA is TGCGCCAGCAGGTCTGACAGGGGGCCTGGAAACACCATATATTTT. The chain couples TRBV10-2 to TRBJ1-3; 10 positions agree with TRBD1. This CDR3 is 15 amino acids long. V shed 6 bases, J shed 2 bases, and the junction held 4 bases outside the gene matches. Germline assignment: CDR1 WSHSY and CDR2 SAAADI.

This chain links TRBV11-1 with TRBJ1-1, with D perhaps matching TRBD1 (5 bases). V lost 5 bases and J 2 bases, leaving 18 bases between the germline ends. Per germline, CDR1 SGHAT and CDR2 FQDESV (reference sequence). The CDR3 covers 16 residues. The CDR3 DNA sequence: TGTGCCAGCAGCCCACACGGCGGGGGGGGAAACACTGAAGCTTTCTTT. This gives the protein CASSPHGGGGNTEAFF.

The CDR3 DNA is TGTGCCAGCAGTTTATCACAGGGTAACTACGAGCAGTACTTC. Amino acids: CASSLSQGNYEQYF. This chain connects TRBV28 to TRBJ2-7; possible D gene TRBD1, 6 bases. Looked up from germline, CDR1 is MDHEN and CDR2 is SYDVKM. V lost 1 base, J lost 3 bases, and 10 bases lay in between. This CDR3 is built from 14 residues.

The CDR3 region is CASSRTGRSNQPQHF. For the CDR3, the DNA is TGTGCCAGCAGCCGGACAGGGCGAAGCAATCAGCCCCAGCATTTT. The chain recombines TRBV3-1 (or the pseudogene TRBV3-2) with TRBJ1-5, with 8 bases lining up with TRBD1. CDR1 LGHDT and CDR2 YNNKEL come from the germline V gene (reference sequence). The CDR3 is 15 amino acids. The V segment lost 4 bases and the J segment 1 base; nucleotides outside the gene matches: 3.

V usage is TRBV10-3 and J usage is TRBJ1-4; 8 nucleotides agree with TRBD1. With 0 bases clipped from V and 3 bases from J, the junction kept 3 bases outside the gene matches. Looked up from germline, CDR1 is ENHRY and CDR2 is SYGVKD. The CDR3 is 16 residues long. CDR3 DNA: TGTGCCATCAGTGAGTCGCCGGGACAGGCTAATGAAAAACTGTTTTTT. This translates into CAISESPGQANEKLFF.

This clone was seen just once. The chain is built from TRBV10-3 and TRBJ1-5; 8 bases are a match to TRBD1. This CDR3 has 13 residues. Germline V gives CDR1 ENHRY, CDR2 SYGVKD. J gave up 2 bases and V 10 bases, and 4 bases lay outside the gene matches. In DNA form, the CDR3 reads TGTGCCAGCAGGGGGCTCGGCAATCAGCCCCAGCATTTT. Translating it yields CASRGLGNQPQHF.

This sequence joins TRBV7-9 and TRBJ1-1; D is ambiguous. V gave up 5 bases and J gave up 0 bases, with 10 bases separating them. Germline V lookup: CDR1 SEHNR, CDR2 FQNEAQ (reference sequence). The CDR3 is 14 amino acids. This CDR3 is CASSRAIMNTEAFF. The DNA of the CDR3 is TGTGCCAGCAGCCGGGCTATCATGAACACTGAAGCTTTCTTT.

The chain links TRBV12-3 or TRBV12-4 to TRBJ1-3; no definite D call. Trimming pared 6 bases from V and 7 bases from J, leaving 13 bases between. This CDR3 is built from 13 residues. CDR3 protein: CASSPGLRNTIYF. The CDR3 DNA sequence: TGTGCCAGCAGCCCCGGACTAAGGAACACCATATATTTT.

The gene calls are TRBV7-3 and TRBJ2-3; D is possibly TRBD2 (5 bases). Trimming removed 0 bases from V and 6 bases from J, with 7 bases in between. The CDR3 is 13 amino acids. The germline CDR1 and CDR2 sequences are SGHTA and FQGTGA. In nucleotides, the CDR3 is TGTGCCAGCAGCTTAACTCCGGGGGATACGCAGTATTTT. It yields the protein CASSLTPGDTQYF.

The chain joins TRBV9 to TRBJ1-6; D gene ambiguous. Trimming stripped 3 bases from V and 0 bases from J, with 7 bases between. Germline CDR1 and CDR2: SGDLS and YYNGEE. The CDR3 loop spans 15 amino acids. CDR3 sequence: CASSGPDSYNSPLHF. The CDR3 DNA reads TGTGCCAGCAGCGGCCCCGACTCCTATAATTCACCCCTCCACTTT.

The chain recombines TRBV28 with TRBJ1-2; 10 positions agree with TRBD1. The CDR3 contains 16 residues. CDR1 MDHEN and CDR2 SYDVKM come from the germline V gene. V was clipped by 4 bases and J by 4 bases; unmatched bases: 9. For the CDR3, the DNA is TGTGCCAGCAGTTCCCTCGGGACAGGGGACATCTATGGCTACACCTTC. Amino acid sequence: CASSSLGTGDIYGYTF.

The CDR3 coding sequence is TGTGCCTGGAGTGATGGTGTTAACACTGAAGCTTTCTTT. Translated: CAWSDGVNTEAFF. The rearrangement links TRBV30 to TRBJ1-1; D call uncertain. CDR3 length equals 13 residues. Looked up from germline, CDR1 is GTSNPN and CDR2 is SVGIG (reference sequence). V lost 1 base and J lost 2, with 8 bases in between.

The rearrangement links TRBV6-2 or TRBV6-3 to TRBJ2-1, with D possibly matching TRBD2 (6 bases). Germline V gives CDR1 MNHEY, CDR2 SVGEGT. The CDR3 totals 17 residues. Trimming cost V 6 bases and J 2 bases, with 20 bases left between them. The CDR3 DNA follows: TGTGCCAGCAGCCAATTACGCTTTAGCGGAGCCTACAATGAGCAGTTCTTC. Protein sequence: CASSQLRFSGAYNEQFF.

V gene TRBV5-1 combines with J gene TRBJ2-7; 8 bases match TRBD1. Losses at the gene ends were 4 bases for V and 7 bases for J; bases not matched to a gene: 10. The CDR3 is made up of 14 amino acids. The V gene's germline CDR1 is SGHRS and CDR2 YFSETQ. CDR3 nucleotide sequence: TGCGCCAGCAGCGTCGGGACAGGACTGGGGGAGCAGTACTTC. It specifies CASSVGTGLGEQYF.

V and J are TRBV28 and TRBJ2-1; D gene unclear. V lost 7 bases, J lost 5 bases, and 12 bases lay in between. The CDR3 runs to 13 residues. Looked up from germline, CDR1 is MDHEN and CDR2 is SYDVKM. CDR3 residues: CASIEINHNEQFF. In DNA form, the CDR3 reads TGTGCCAGCATAGAGATCAACCACAATGAGCAGTTCTTC.

This clone was observed a single time. This chain links TRBV5-1 with TRBJ1-2, with unresolved D. Trimming left V 3 bases short and J 0 bases short, with 6 bases between. The CDR3 sequence is 13 residues long. Per the germline V gene, CDR1 is SGHRS and CDR2 is YFSETQ. Written as DNA, the CDR3 is TGCGCCAGCAGCTCCGATACTAACTATGGCTACACCTTC. Its protein is CASSSDTNYGYTF.

The gene calls are TRBV7-2 and TRBJ2-2; unclear D gene. The V end lost 5 bases, the J end lost 1 base, and 8 bases lay between the germline ends. Germline values: CDR1 SGHTA, CDR2 FQGNSA. CDR3 length equals 14 residues. For the CDR3, the DNA is TGTGCCAGCAGCATTGGCCGGAACACCGGGGAGCTGTTTTTT. Translated: CASSIGRNTGELFF.

The rearrangement uses TRBV19 and TRBJ1-3; D unresolved. V shed 1 base and J shed 4 bases, with 8 bases lying between them. This CDR3 spans 14 amino acids. CDR1 LNHDA and CDR2 SQIVND come from the germline V gene (reference sequence). The CDR3 is CASSIAGEGNTIYF. CDR3 coding DNA: TGTGCCAGTAGTATAGCTGGGGAAGGAAACACCATATATTTT.

The J gene is TRBJ1-5, the V gene TRBV5-5; TRBD1 is a possible D gene (6 bases). The germline gives CDR1 SGHKS, CDR2 YYEKEE (reference sequence). Trimming pared 4 bases from V and 4 bases from J, leaving 21 bases between. The CDR3 sequence is 17 residues long. The CDR3 DNA follows: TGTGCCAGCAGCCCCCGACAGGCTTACCTCGTAAATCAGCCCCAGCATTTT. Amino acids: CASSPRQAYLVNQPQHF. Full variable domain (remainder filled in from reference TRBV5-5 and TRBJ1-5): DAGVTQSPTHLIKTRGQQVTLRCSPISGHKSVSWYQQVLGQGPQFIFQYYEKEERGRGNFPDRFSARQFPNYSSELNVNALLLGDSALYLCASSPRQAYLVNQPQHFGDGTRLSIL.

The rearrangement uses TRBV19 and TRBJ1-2, with 8 bases lining up with TRBD1. J gave up 7 bases and V 5 bases, and 9 bases lay outside the gene matches. The CDR3 is 14 residues long. From germline, CDR1 is LNHDA and CDR2 SQIVND (reference sequence). The CDR3 DNA sequence: TGTGCCAGTAGTCCGACCGAGACAGGGGCTGGCTACACCTTC. Its protein is CASSPTETGAGYTF.

The chain recombines TRBV7-9 with TRBJ2-7; D may match TRBD1 or TRBD2 (5 bases each). CDR1 and CDR2 (germline): SEHNR, FQNEAQ (reference sequence). This CDR3 spans 13 amino acids. V was cut by 5 bases and J by 3 bases, with 11 bases left in between. CDR3 loop: CASSTRDLYEQYF. CDR3 coding DNA: TGTGCCAGCAGCACCAGGGACCTCTACGAGCAGTACTTC.

V usage is TRBV10-1 and J usage is TRBJ2-1; TRBD2 is a possible D gene (6 bases). Germline values: CDR1 WNHNN, CDR2 SYGVQD (reference sequence). V lost 10 bases and J 6 bases, leaving 25 bases between the germline ends. CDR3 length: 16 residues. The CDR3 loop is CATPIPTSPGANEQFF. In DNA, the CDR3 is TGCGCCACCCCAATCCCCACTAGCCCCGGGGCCAATGAGCAGTTCTTC.

This clone has a single count. The chain is built from TRBV28 and TRBJ1-1, with D possibly matching TRBD1 (6 bases). The CDR3 runs to 14 residues. The V and J ends lost 2 bases and 4 bases respectively, with 11 bases between them. Germline lookup yields CDR1 MDHEN and CDR2 SYDVKM. Here the CDR3 reads CASSLPGAGTEAFF. The CDR3, as DNA: TGTGCCAGCAGTTTACCAGGGGCGGGCACTGAAGCTTTCTTT. The variable domain in full, completed from reference TRBV28 and TRBJ1-1, reads DVKVTQSSRYLVKRTGEKVFLECVQDMDHENMFWYRQDPGLGLRLIYFSYDVKMKEKGDIPEGYSVSREKKERFSLILESASTNQTSMYLCASSLPGAGTEAFFGQGTRLTVV.

The rearrangement links TRBV25-1 to TRBJ2-1, with TRBD2 matching 10 bases. The CDR3 contains 18 residues. The germline gives CDR1 MGHDK, CDR2 SYGVNS. Unmatched junction bases numbered 12, after V lost 6 bases and J lost 1 base. The CDR3 spells CASSRTSSGSWSYNEQFF. Written as DNA, the CDR3 is TGTGCCAGCAGCAGAACCTCTAGCGGGAGTTGGTCCTACAATGAGCAGTTCTTC.

The chain joins TRBV5-1 to TRBJ2-7, with D perhaps TRBD1 (6 bases). The CDR3 covers 15 residues. Germline CDR1 and CDR2: SGHRS and YFSETQ. V shed 2 bases and J shed 0 bases, with 12 bases lying between them. The CDR3, as DNA: TGCGCCAGCAGCTTCAGTGACAGGAACTCCTACGAGCAGTACTTC. Amino acid sequence: CASSFSDRNSYEQYF.